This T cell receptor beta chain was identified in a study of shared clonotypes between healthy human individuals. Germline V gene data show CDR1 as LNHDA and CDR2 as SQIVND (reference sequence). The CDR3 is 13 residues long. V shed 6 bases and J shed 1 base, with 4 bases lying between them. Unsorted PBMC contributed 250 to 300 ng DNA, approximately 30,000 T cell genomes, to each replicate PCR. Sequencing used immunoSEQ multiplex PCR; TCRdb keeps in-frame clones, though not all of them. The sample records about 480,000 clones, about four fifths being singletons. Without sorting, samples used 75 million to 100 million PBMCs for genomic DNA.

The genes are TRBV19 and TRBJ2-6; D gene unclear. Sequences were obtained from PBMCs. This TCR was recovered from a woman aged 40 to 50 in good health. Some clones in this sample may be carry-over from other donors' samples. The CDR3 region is CASSLSGANVLTF. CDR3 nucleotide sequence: TGTGCCAGTAGCCTTTCTGGGGCCAACGTCCTGACTTTC.